The TCR beta chain under discussion was sequenced for a study of blood T cells in healthy people across ages (dated by TCRdb to the mid-2010s). Regarding the complete study: Template switching captured roughly one uniquely barcoded TCR beta cDNA molecule per two T cells in model experiments. To avoid experimental bias, donors of different ages were distributed randomly across sequencing lanes. Donors were grouped into four age groups: young (average about 15 years), middle-aged (39), aged (around 60) and long-lived (about 89). The study measured age-related changes in TCR beta repertoire diversity using deep sequencing normalized with unique cDNA molecular identifiers. The study analyzed two additional independent replicas of 1 million unique cDNA reads from the same blood draw for two donors, one aged 18 to 29 and one aged 80 or older.

This clonotype showed up just a few times. The antigen this receptor binds is unknown. No per-base quality is available; no much larger clone lies one base away. What the study reported, not specific to this receptor: The CMV infection status of donors was not known, potentially confounding age-related changes in expanded clonotypes. Observed TCR beta diversity per million T cells fell roughly linearly with age, and a significant reduction was already apparent by age about 36. Since profiling was done on bulk unsorted PBMCs, naive and antigen-experienced compartments could not be conclusively compared. Total diversity estimates from one million sequenced T cells were considered lower bounds and underestimates. Compared with the aged group, more naive CD4+ T cells, fewer expanded clones and increased TCR diversity were shown by the long-lived group, suggesting age selection. The percentage of naive T cells measured by flow cytometry correlated strongly with observed TCR beta diversity.

The receptor library was made with 5' RACE. Sequencing was performed on an Illumina HiSeq 2500. A second PCR of roughly 7 to 12 cycles was performed with a sample-barcoded 5' primer and a J-beta primer mix. Each TCR beta cDNA molecule received a unique molecular identifier from a template-switch 5' adaptor carrying 12 random nucleotides. Each sample yielded at least 2.5 million CDR3-containing paired-end reads. First-strand cDNA was synthesized from all RNA with the Mint cDNA synthesis kit, primed by a TRBC-specific oligonucleotide. All cDNA was treated with uracil-DNA glycosylase and then went through a first 18-cycle PCR with the universal primers M1SS and BC2_uni_R. The authors' pipeline ran thus. Normalization of each sample was performed by random selection of 1 million high-quality reads, each carrying a distinct molecular identifier. Instead of being binned into consensus sequences, reads that shared molecular identifiers were thrown out. MiTCR, with a Q25 quality threshold and the strictest error-elimination algorithm, was used for CDR3 identification, clonotype clustering and error correction. A nonparametric unseen species model using Euler transformation provided a lower-bound estimate of total TCR beta diversity. TCRdb applied fastp at Q25 and MiXCR to the public reads, then kept only in-frame beta chains. Rows with a matching CDR3 protein are joined into one entry that keeps the most common DNA and genes. TCRdb assigned the V and J calls; the authors' analysis was not used. The sample includes hundreds of thousands of distinct CDR3 sequences, with around a fifth observed a single time. The ten most abundant clones make up 22% of the sample.

The donors were 40 or so Caucasian individuals from Russia, aged roughly 6 to 100 years, who were systemically healthy. About 10 milliliters of peripheral blood were drawn from each donor into EDTA-treated Vacutainer tubes. PBMCs were isolated by Ficoll-Paque density-gradient centrifugation, with at least 7 million obtained per sample. Total RNA, at least 6 micrograms per sample, was extracted from PBMCs with Trizol reagent. For every donor, flow cytometry on a PBMC aliquot measured the percentage of naive CD45RAhigh/CD27high T cells. The receptor's source is a man aged 65-85 years in good health. Source material: blood.

CDR3 loop: CASCAERQGCGYTF. The DNA sequence reads TGTGCCAGCTGTGCGGAGCGGCAGGGATGCGGCTACACCTTC. The rearranged segments are TRBV2 and TRBJ1-2; the D region possibly corresponds to TRBD1 (5 bases align). Trimming at the junction amounts to 8 bases on V and 8 bases on J, and the germline ends lie 21 bases apart. Counted from cysteine to phenylalanine, this CDR3 has 14 amino acids. Of the read, only the CDR3 DNA is kept; its 42 bases are in frame from base 1. In the germline V gene, CDR1 corresponds to SNHLY and CDR2 to FYNNEI.